One T cell receptor beta chain is described in this entry. Its antigen remains unknown. The data originate from a study of T cell responses to AZD1222 COVID-19 vaccine. Study-level results: Baseline seropositives among AZD1222 recipients totaled only five or six.

Germline V CDR1 and CDR2: SGHRS, YFSETQ. CDR3 size: 15 residues. V was trimmed by 3 bases and J by 4 bases, leaving 16 bases between them. Using immunoSEQ multiplex PCR, the repertoire was profiled, and TCRdb retains in-frame clones only, with some absent. The sample records roughly 170,000 clones, about 92% being singletons. Sample: peripheral blood, taken on day 0 of AZD1222 vaccination. The sequence was collected from an adult in good health. The chain employs TRBV5-1 and TRBJ1-1; D is unresolved. The DNA for the CDR3 is TGCGCCAGCAGCTCTGACCCGTCGGGGAGCACTGAAGCTTTCTTT. It encodes CASSSDPSGSTEAFF.